This paragraph covers one T cell receptor beta chain sequence. What antigen it recognizes has not been identified. No base-level quality is on record; no much larger clone is a single base apart. CDR1 and CDR2 are read off the germline V gene as KGHSH and LQKENI. From its cysteine to its phenylalanine, the CDR3 spans 15 amino acids. The kept DNA is CDR3 alone, 45 bases in frame from the first base. Trimming costs V 3 bases and J 0 bases, and their ends lie 9 bases apart. TCRbeta CDR3 regions were amplified from genomic DNA by means of the immunoSEQ Assay, a bias-controlled multiplex PCR. The study's processing was this. The number of nucleated cells in each sample was estimated from the amplification of reference gene primers within the assay. To quantify the absolute abundance of each unique TCRbeta CDR3 rearrangement, sequence reads were collapsed and filtered. For each sample, productive Simpson clonality was calculated as the square root of Simpson's diversity index across productive rearrangements. Drawn from immuneACCESS, this table holds only the in-frame rearrangements with V and J called that TCRdb kept. Clones are partly lost; checked studies trace under half to an unresolved V gene and leave the rest unexplained. That table is the source of V, J and clone size, and D and trimming were worked out from the DNA. The sample records more than 350,000 clones, more than 80% of which are singletons. About 1% of the sample is taken by the ten largest.

Participants in the prospective study were aged roughly 18 to 100 years, lived in about two dozen United States geographic areas, and enrolled through a virtual design. In the prospective study, participants were assigned to cohorts based on the clinical history participants reported in a screening survey and a study questionnaire. For ImmuneRACE Cohort 3, a participant was defined as recovered based on two consecutive negative NP/OP PCR tests, clearance by a healthcare professional, or resolution of symptoms. In the prospective study, mobile phlebotomists collected whole blood, serum and a nasopharyngeal or oropharyngeal swab from each participant. Additional blood draws and questionnaires over an approximately 2-month period could optionally be provided by prospective study participants. Before DNA extraction, blood samples from the prospective study were shipped at room temperature or frozen.

This sample stems from a study of blood T cell repertoires in COVID-19 (TCRdb year 2020). At the level of the whole study: Samples from collaborators originated in the United States, Italy and Spain and spanned both the acute and convalescent phases of COVID-19. Deeply sampled blood TCRbeta repertoires from subjects exposed to, actively infected with, or recovered from COVID-19 were included in the dataset. The repertoires were made available in a free public database intended to serve as a resource for research on the immune response to SARS-CoV-2. The samples were drawn from two sources: the first 160 participants of the ongoing ImmuneRACE study, and 1,200 or so subjects contributed by 6 global collaborators. Nearly every sample came with metadata listing a de-identified subject ID, COVID-19 status, age in years and sex. HLA class I and class II types, where available, came from metadata supplied by the sample provider rather than from assay-based typing. The material from the prospective study consisted of cDNA or gDNA derived from T cells, B-cell-depleted T cells, or PBMCs.

General conclusions and limits of the study: The quantity of clinical and demographic metadata differed by source and by participant and was supplied without curation.

This sequence uses TRBV18 and TRBJ1-5; the best D guess is TRBD1, with 5 bases matching. Sequenced material: PBMCs or T cells enriched from blood (not recorded which). The sequence was collected from a man aged 18 to 35 who had recovered from COVID-19. The DNA sequence is given as TGTGCCAGCTCACCCGGACACAATAGCAATCAGCCCCAGCATTTT. The encoded protein is CASSPGHNSNQPQHF. Reference TRBV18 and TRBJ1-5 genes cover what lies past the CDR3, so the full variable domain is NAGVMQNPRHLVRRRGQEARLRCSPMKGHSHVYWYRQLPEEGLKFMVYLQKENIIDESGMPKERFSAEFPKEGPSILRIQQVVRGDSAAYFCASSPGHNSNQPQHFGDGTRLSIL.